This T cell receptor beta chain was sequenced for a study of liver allograft versus peripheral blood T cells. Study details: T cell receptor repertoires in transplanted livers were compared with those in recipients' peripheral blood.

In this sample, this clonotype is medium-sized. What it recognizes is unknown. Study-wide points: Repertoires found inside liver allografts reportedly differed from T cell receptor repertoires in peripheral blood.

Germline V CDR1 and CDR2: MNHNY, SVGAGI (reference sequence). This CDR3 has 14 amino acids. The V and J ends lost 0 bases and 6 bases respectively, with 11 bases between them. TCRdb reprocessed the reads with MiXCR, giving one entry per CDR3 protein. The sample lists 8,500 to 14,000 distinct CDR3 sequences, around a quarter occurring once. The TCR sequence derives from a human patient who had a liver transplant. Some T cells may trace back to the graft donor. The V and J genes are TRBV6-6 and TRBJ1-2; a possible D gene is TRBD1 (5 bases). CDR3 nucleotides: TGTGCCAGCAGTTACTCGGCAGGGAAAGATGGCTACACCTTC. Its protein is CASSYSAGKDGYTF.